The 2 T cell receptor beta chains below come from one sample, sequenced in a study of blood T cells in healthy people across ages. A second PCR of 7 to 11 cycles used a sample-barcoded 5' primer and a J-beta primer mix. TCRdb called the 5' RACE reads again in MiXCR, with one record for every CDR3 protein. The repertoire holds roughly 1.9 million distinct CDR3 sequences, with approximately 39% as singletons. Sequencing input: blood. These receptors were obtained from a human donor in good health.

This clonotype was observed a handful of times. This chain connects TRBV10-2 to TRBJ1-2; D remains ambiguous. V was shortened by 4 bases and J by 5 bases, with 14 bases between the two germline ends. CDR3 length: 14 residues. Germline-derived CDR1 and CDR2 are WSHSY and SAAADI. The CDR3 here is CASSGDGNTYGYTF. CDR3 DNA sequence: TGCGCCAGCAGTGGAGACGGTAACACTTATGGCTACACCTTC.

This clonotype was counted between two and nine times. This chain connects TRBV12-3 or TRBV12-4 to TRBJ2-3; D is perhaps TRBD1 (5 bases). This CDR3 region has 16 residues. V gave up 9 bases and J gave up 2 bases, with 21 bases separating them. The CDR3 reads CASRPGQGIPTDTQYF. The DNA for the CDR3 is TGTGCCAGTAGACCCGGGCAGGGAATCCCCACAGATACGCAGTATTTT.